This T cell receptor (beta chain) came from a study of blood T cell repertoires in COVID-19. On the study more broadly: COVID-19 samples, acute and convalescent, were from the United States, Italy and Spain.

In assigning cohorts, the study relied on participant-reported clinical history. Among Cohort 3 donors, those recovered had two negative PCRs, clearance, or symptom resolution. In the source study's methods: By means of reference gene primer amplification, nucleated cell counts were estimated. TCRdb's table, derived via immunoSEQ multiplex PCR, lists solely in-frame clones and lacks some. V and J calls and clone size are copied from that table; D and trimming were computed from the DNA. The sample holds around 280,000 clones, roughly 87% seen once. Input material: PBMCs or T cells enriched from blood (not recorded which). The sequence was collected from a woman in her 40s who had recovered from COVID-19.

CDR3 coding DNA: TGCAGCGGCCGCACTAGCGGGAGGGCCAACGATGAGCAGTTCTTC. It codes for CSGRTSGRANDEQFF. The chain carries TRBV29-1 and TRBJ2-1, with 13 bases lining up with TRBD2. V gave up 7 bases and J gave up 8 bases; unmatched junction bases: 11. The germline V gene has CDR1 SQVTM and CDR2 ANQGSEA. The CDR3 covers 15 residues.